This TCR beta chain appears in the sequencing data of a study of blood T cell repertoires in COVID-19. The wider study: T cells, B-cell-depleted T cells, or PBMCs provided the cDNA or gDNA that served as material.

The recovered donors of Cohort 3 showed two negative PCRs, clearance, or symptom resolution. Trimming took 6 bases from V and 0 from J, leaving 8 bases between them. Germline values: CDR1 MNHEY, CDR2 SVGAGI. CDR3 length: 13 residues. Sequencing used immunoSEQ multiplex PCR; TCRdb keeps in-frame clones, though not all of them. The sample holds about 480,000 clones, 88% seen once. This TCR was sampled from a woman in her forties who had recovered from COVID-19. Sequencing was performed on PBMCs or T cells enriched from blood (not recorded which). The chain employs TRBV6-5 and TRBJ1-2; D is unresolved. The CDR3 nucleotides read TGTGCCAGCAGCGGTCCAACTAACTATGGCTACACCTTC. Its translation is CASSGPTNYGYTF.